Listed here are 2 T cell receptor beta chains from one sample, sequenced in a study of response to subunit inactivated influenza vaccine. A single record per CDR3 protein comes from TCRdb applying MiXCR to the RT-PCR reads. The sample contains about 780,000 distinct CDR3 sequences, under 20% of which appear only once. The sequencing here drew on PBMCs from blood, taken 4 to 6 days after vaccination. These receptors all come from a man aged 45-65 years who received an inactivated influenza vaccine.

This clonotype turned up a few times. The J gene is TRBJ2-1, the V gene TRBV18; no clear D. Trimming removed 3 bases at V and 6 bases at J, with 12 bases between. The CDR3 length is 14 residues. Germline V gives CDR1 KGHSH, CDR2 LQKENI. This CDR3 is CASSPPSPANEQFF. In nucleotides, the CDR3 is TGTGCCAGCTCACCCCCGTCTCCGGCCAATGAGCAGTTCTTC. Full variable domain (missing parts from reference TRBV18 and TRBJ2-1): NAGVMQNPRHLVRRRGQEARLRCSPMKGHSHVYWYRQLPEEGLKFMVYLQKENIIDESGMPKERFSAEFPKEGPSILRIQQVVRGDSAAYFCASSPPSPANEQFFGPGTRLTVL.

The V gene is TRBV11-2, the J gene TRBJ2-2; D tentatively fits TRBD1 or TRBD2 (6 bases each). V lost 5 bases and J lost 12, with 22 bases in between. Germline CDR1 and CDR2: SGHAT and FQNNGV. There are 15 residues in the CDR3. The CDR3 loop reads CASSPTPQGGYKLFF. CDR3 coding DNA: TGTGCCAGCAGCCCGACACCCCAAGGGGGGTATAAGCTGTTTTTT.